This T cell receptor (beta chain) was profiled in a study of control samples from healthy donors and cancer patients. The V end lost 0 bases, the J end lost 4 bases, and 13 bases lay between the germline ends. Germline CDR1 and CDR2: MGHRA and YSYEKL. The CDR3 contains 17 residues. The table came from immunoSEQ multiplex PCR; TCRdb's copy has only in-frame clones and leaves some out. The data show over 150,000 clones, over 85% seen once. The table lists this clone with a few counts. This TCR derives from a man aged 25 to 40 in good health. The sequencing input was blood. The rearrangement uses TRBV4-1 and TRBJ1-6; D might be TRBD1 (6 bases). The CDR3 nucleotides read TGCGCCAGCAGCCAAGATCCCCAGGACAGTTATAATTCACCCCTCCACTTT. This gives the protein CASSQDPQDSYNSPLHF.